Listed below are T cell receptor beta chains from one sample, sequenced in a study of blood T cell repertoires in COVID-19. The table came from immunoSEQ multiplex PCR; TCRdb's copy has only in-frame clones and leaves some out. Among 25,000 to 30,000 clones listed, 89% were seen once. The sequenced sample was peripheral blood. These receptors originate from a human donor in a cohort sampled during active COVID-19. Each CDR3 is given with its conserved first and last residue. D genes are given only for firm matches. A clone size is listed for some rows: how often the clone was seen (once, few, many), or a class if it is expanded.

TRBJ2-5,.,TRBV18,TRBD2,TGTGCCAGCTCCCTGGGACTAGCGGACCAAGAGACCCAGTACTTC,CASSLGLADQETQYF
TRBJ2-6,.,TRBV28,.,TGTGCCAGCAGTCCGATTGATGGGGGCGACTGGTCTGGGGCCAACGTCCTGACTTTC,CASSPIDGGDWSGANVLTF
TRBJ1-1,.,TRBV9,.,TGTGCCAGCAGCGGCGCAGGGAACACTGAAGCTTTCTTT,CASSGAGNTEAFF
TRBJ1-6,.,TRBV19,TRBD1,TGTGCCAGTAGCATCGGACAGGGGGATAATTCACCCCTCCACTTT,CASSIGQGDNSPLHF
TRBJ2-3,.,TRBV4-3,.,TGCGCCAGCAGCCAAGGGTCTAGGGCGGGGGCCCGCACAGATACGCAGTATTTT,CASSQGSRAGARTDTQYF
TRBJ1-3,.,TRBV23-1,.,TGCGCCAGCAGTCAATCGCGGGTTAAGGCAAGTGGAAACACCATATATTTT,CASSQSRVKASGNTIYF
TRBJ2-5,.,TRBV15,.,TGTGCCACCAGCAGAGATATCGAGACCCAGTACTTC,CATSRDIETQYF
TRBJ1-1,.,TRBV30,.,TGTGCCTGGACAGACAATCCGAACACTGAAGCTTTCTTT,CAWTDNPNTEAFF
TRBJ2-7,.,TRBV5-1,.,TGCGCCAGCAGCTTGCCAGGGACTCGACACGAGCAGTACTTC,CASSLPGTRHEQYF
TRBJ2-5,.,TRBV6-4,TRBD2,TGTGCCAGCAGCCCGGGACTAGCGGGGGGGCCACACGGGACCCAGTACTTC,CASSPGLAGGPHGTQYF
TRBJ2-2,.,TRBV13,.,TGTGCCAGCAGCTTAGGGGCGGAAGGGGGCACCGGGGAGCTGTTTTTT,CASSLGAEGGTGELFF
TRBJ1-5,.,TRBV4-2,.,TGTGCCAGCAGCCAGTCCCGGGAGCAGGCCCAGCATTTT,CASSQSREQAQHF
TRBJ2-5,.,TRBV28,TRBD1,TGTGCCAGCAGACTTGGGACAGGGCGAGGACAAGAGACCCAGTACTTC,CASRLGTGRGQETQYF
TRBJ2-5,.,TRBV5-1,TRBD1,TGCGCCAGCAGCTGGGGGGACAGGGTGTACGAGACCCAGTACTTC,CASSWGDRVYETQYF
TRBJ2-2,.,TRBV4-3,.,TGCGCCAGCAGCCAAGATGGAGAGCAGCATGGGGAGCTGTTTTTT,CASSQDGEQHGELFF
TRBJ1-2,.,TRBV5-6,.,TGTGCCAGCAGCCTGCGGGGGTATGGCTACACCTTC,CASSLRGYGYTF
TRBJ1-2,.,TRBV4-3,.,TGCGCCAGCAGCCAAGAAAGGGCGGGGGCAGGGGGCTACACCTTC,CASSQERAGAGGYTF
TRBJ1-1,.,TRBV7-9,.,TGTGCCAGCCTCCGGTTGCCGGACACTGAAGCTTTCTTT,CASLRLPDTEAFF
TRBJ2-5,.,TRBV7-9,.,TGTGCCAGCAGCATCCCGGGAGCCCAAGAGACCCAGTACTTC,CASSIPGAQETQYF
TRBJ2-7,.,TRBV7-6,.,TGTGCCAGCAGCTCACTAGGGTACGAGCAGTACTTC,CASSSLGYEQYF
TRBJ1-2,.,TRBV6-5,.,TGTGCCAGCAGTTACTCGACTGGTTCAGGGAAAGGCTACACCTTC,CASSYSTGSGKGYTF
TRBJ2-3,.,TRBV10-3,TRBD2,TGTGCCATCGGGGGGGGGAGCACAGATACGCAGTATTTT,CAIGGGSTDTQYF
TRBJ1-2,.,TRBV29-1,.,TGCAGCGTTGACAAGGGGTACTATGGCTACACCTTC,CSVDKGYYGYTF
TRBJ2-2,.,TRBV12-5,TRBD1,TGTGCTAGTGGGACAGGGGGCCAGAACACCGGGGAGCTGTTTTTT,CASGTGGQNTGELFF
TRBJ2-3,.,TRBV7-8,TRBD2,TGTGCCAGCAGCCCGACTAGCGGGGGCTCCACAGATACGCAGTATTTT,CASSPTSGGSTDTQYF
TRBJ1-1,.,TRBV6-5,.,TGTGCCAGCAGGCAGGGTATGGGGACTGAAGCTTTCTTT,CASRQGMGTEAFF
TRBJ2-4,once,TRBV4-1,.,TGCGCCAGCAGCCAAGATCCCGAGAACATTCAGTACTTC,CASSQDPENIQYF
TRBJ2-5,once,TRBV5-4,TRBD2,TGTGCCAGCAGCTTAACTAGCGGGGTAAAGACCCAGTACTTC,CASSLTSGVKTQYF
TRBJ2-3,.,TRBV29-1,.,TGCAGCGTTGCGTCCGGTTCTTGGACAGATACGCAGTATTTT,CSVASGSWTDTQYF
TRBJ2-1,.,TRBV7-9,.,TGTGCCAGCAGCTACCCCCGGAGCTCCTACAATGAGCAGTTCTTC,CASSYPRSSYNEQFF
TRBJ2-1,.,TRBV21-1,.,TGTGCCAGCAGCAAAGCGTTTGCCCGCATCCACGGGAATGAGCAGTTCTTC,CASSKAFARIHGNEQFF
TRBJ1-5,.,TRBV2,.,TGTGCCAGCAGCGAGGTGAATCAGCCCCAGCATTTT,CASSEVNQPQHF
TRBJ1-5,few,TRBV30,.,TGTGCCTGGAGTGTAGGAGGGAACAATCAGCCCCAGCATTTT,CAWSVGGNNQPQHF
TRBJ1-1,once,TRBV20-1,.,TGCAGTGCTAAGGCGGGGACTGAAGCTTTCTTT,CSAKAGTEAFF
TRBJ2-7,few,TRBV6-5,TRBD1,TGTGCCAGCAGTTCCCGGACAGGGACCGAGCAGTACTTC,CASSSRTGTEQYF
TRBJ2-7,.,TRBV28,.,TGTGCCAGCAGCCCTAGGCCCTCGTGGCCCGAGCAGTACTTC,CASSPRPSWPEQYF
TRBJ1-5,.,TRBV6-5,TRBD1,TGTGCCAGTATTAGGACAGGGAGTGATCAGCCCCAGCATTTT,CASIRTGSDQPQHF
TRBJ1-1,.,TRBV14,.,TGTGCCAGCAGCCAAACCCCCACCCAGGGGAACACTGAAGCTTTCTTT,CASSQTPTQGNTEAFF
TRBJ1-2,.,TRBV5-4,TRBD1,TGTGCCAGCAGCATGGGACAGGACTTCTATGGCTACACCTTC,CASSMGQDFYGYTF
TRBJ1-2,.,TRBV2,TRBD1,TGTGCCAGCAGACTTTCTAGGACAGGGGAATCGGGCTACACCTTC,CASRLSRTGESGYTF
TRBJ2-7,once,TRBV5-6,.,TGTGCCAGCAGCTTTGGGGTTAACTTAGGGGGAAACTACGAGCAGTACTTC,CASSFGVNLGGNYEQYF
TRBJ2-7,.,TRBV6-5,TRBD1,TGTGCCAGCAGTCCATTGGACAGGGGACCCTACGAGCAGTACTTC,CASSPLDRGPYEQYF
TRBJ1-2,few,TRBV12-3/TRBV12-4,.,TGTGCCAGCAGTCACTTATCCCGGGATGGCTACACCTTC,CASSHLSRDGYTF
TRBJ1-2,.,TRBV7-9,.,TGTGCCAGCAGATCAGAGGGCGGGTATGGCTACACCTTC,CASRSEGGYGYTF
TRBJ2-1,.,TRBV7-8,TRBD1,TGTGCCAGCAGAAGGACAGGGGAAGCCTACAATGAGCAGTTCTTC,CASRRTGEAYNEQFF
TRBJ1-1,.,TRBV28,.,TGTGCCAGCAGTTTTTCGGTCACTGAAGCTTTCTTT,CASSFSVTEAFF
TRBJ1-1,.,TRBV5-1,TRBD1,TGCGCCAGCAGCACCGGGACAGGGTGGGACACTGAAGCTTTCTTT,CASSTGTGWDTEAFF